Listed below are T cell receptor beta chains from one sample, sequenced in a study of T cells in tuberculosis. Sequencing was performed with immunoSEQ multiplex PCR; in TCRdb, only in-frame clones are kept and a portion is missing. Among around 33,000 clones listed, roughly nine tenths were seen once. The sample in question was PBMCs, obtained at tuberculosis diagnosis. Every receptor here comes from an adult with tuberculosis. Both conserved end residues are part of each CDR3.

TRBV7-2,TRBJ2-2,CASSPGLAGGPGELFF
TRBV14,TRBJ2-7,CASSRAYEQYF
TRBV15,TRBJ2-7,CATSRFGQGMGEQYF
TRBV5-1,TRBJ2-7,CASSRTGGGYEQYF
TRBV7-2,TRBJ2-5,CASSPWGLEETQYF
TRBV28,TRBJ2-6,CASSLGPGSSGANVLTF
TRBV23-1,TRBJ1-2,CASRLERRGSYGYTF
TRBV19,TRBJ2-7,CASSRRTQGNEQYF
TRBV30,TRBJ2-1,CAWSWSSGRARGEFF
TRBV19,TRBJ1-3,CASSGTDVSGNTIYF
TRBV2,TRBJ1-4,CASGQGSRGEKLFF
TRBV11-3,TRBJ2-2,CASSQINTGELFF
TRBV6-7,TRBJ2-3,CASSHLLGLEKAENTDTQYF
TRBV6-6,TRBJ2-7,CASSYSNAGDEQYF
TRBV7-5,TRBJ1-6,CARSLVPGGLYNSPLHF
TRBV27,TRBJ1-2,CASTSMAGNDGYTF
TRBV10-2,TRBJ1-6,CASSPMDRDRSPLHF
TRBV11-2,TRBJ2-5,CASSSNPSSQETQYF
TRBV18,TRBJ2-7,CASSPARGAYEQYF
TRBV28,TRBJ2-5,CASGPGQSFQETQYF
TRBV5-5,TRBJ1-2,CASREGAGLNYGYTF
TRBV9,TRBJ1-1,CASQTGGATEAFF
TRBV18,TRBJ2-1,CASSAGPGLNEQFF
TRBV13,TRBJ2-3,CASSGPGQGHTDTQYF
TRBV6-5,TRBJ2-1,CASSSPGSGRSNEQFF
TRBV27,TRBJ2-2,CASSHIPLGVDTGELFF
TRBV6-4,TRBJ1-6,CASSDSTGGNSPLHF
TRBV4-3,TRBJ1-2,CASSQVPGQPGGYTF
TRBV6-6,TRBJ2-1,CASSNYRDSYNEQFF
TRBV4-1,TRBJ1-1,CASSTVENTEAFF
TRBV7-6,TRBJ2-7,CASSSGTGKVDEQYF
TRBV11-3,TRBJ2-1,CASSLGVAGGTAGDEQFF
TRBV7-2,TRBJ2-1,CASSLGFAGGGEQFF
TRBV13,TRBJ1-2,CASSSMDRVDEYGYTF
TRBV6-5,TRBJ2-3,CASGTRASTDTQYF
TRBV7-8,TRBJ1-1,CASRAGGGTEAFF
TRBV27,TRBJ2-7,CAIRSGYAGEQYF
TRBV5-1,TRBJ2-7,CASSLDSIGGAYEQYF
TRBV28,TRBJ1-1,CASRKLGDTEAFF
TRBV19,TRBJ1-1,CASSALTGGGTEAFF
TRBV4-1,TRBJ1-5,CVSSQVVNSNQPQHF
TRBV6-1,TRBJ2-7,CASRAGTVRTYEQYF
TRBV19,TRBJ1-4,CASSAPQGWMKKLFF
TRBV13,TRBJ2-1,CASSLTPGQGVGNEQFF
TRBV27,TRBJ2-1,CASSLSNVPTSGWDNEQFF
TRBV20-1,TRBJ2-7,CSATERTLQYF
TRBV4-2,TRBJ2-7,CASSPPLGGNSYEQYF
TRBV5-4,TRBJ1-6,CASRAVGSSYNSPLHF
TRBV28,TRBJ2-7,CASSPGTEVYEQYF
TRBV28,TRBJ1-1,CASSVDRPVPEAFF
TRBV11-2,TRBJ1-1,CASSSYRVGSTEAFF
TRBV6-5,TRBJ1-1,CASSYSTPPEAFF
TRBV30,TRBJ2-2,CAWSVPLQASGELFF
TRBV4-3,TRBJ2-2,CASSADLGREGDTGELFF
TRBV6-1,TRBJ2-3,CASSGGPSTDTQYF